This T cell receptor beta chain derives from a study of Ad26.COV2.S vaccination and SARS-CoV-2 variants. Overall study: The donor participated in the COV1001 trial, in its Ad26.COV2.S arm. Donor got 5x10^10 or 1x10^11 viral particles of Ad26.COV2.S. Study results and limitations: The study found higher spike-specific TCR breadth in vaccine than placebo recipients.

Described treatment: around 19 received Ad26.COV2.S at low or high dose, single or two shots; roughly five received placebo; per-sample allocation not given. At day 63 after the first vaccine or placebo injection, samples were drawn. Adults aged 18-55 years in Boston included the donor. Some clones are missing from TCRdb's copy, which holds only in-frame ones; the method was immunoSEQ multiplex PCR. The data hold 350,000 to 500,000 clones, with about 93% observed a single time. On this clone itself: Its specificity is not known.

This CDR3 region has 11 residues. In germline, CDR1 is SGDLS, CDR2 YYNGEE. Trimming took off 3 bases at V and 5 bases at J, with 5 bases between the two ends. V gene TRBV9 combines with J gene TRBJ2-5; D uncertain. This specimen consisted of peripheral blood, obtained in a trial of Ad26.COV2.S vaccine versus placebo. This receptor was taken from a person between 18 and 65 years old who received the Ad26.COV2.S COVID-19 vaccine or a placebo. CDR3 nucleotide sequence: TGTGCCAGCAGCGCAGAGGAGACCCAGTACTTC. Its protein product is CASSAEETQYF.